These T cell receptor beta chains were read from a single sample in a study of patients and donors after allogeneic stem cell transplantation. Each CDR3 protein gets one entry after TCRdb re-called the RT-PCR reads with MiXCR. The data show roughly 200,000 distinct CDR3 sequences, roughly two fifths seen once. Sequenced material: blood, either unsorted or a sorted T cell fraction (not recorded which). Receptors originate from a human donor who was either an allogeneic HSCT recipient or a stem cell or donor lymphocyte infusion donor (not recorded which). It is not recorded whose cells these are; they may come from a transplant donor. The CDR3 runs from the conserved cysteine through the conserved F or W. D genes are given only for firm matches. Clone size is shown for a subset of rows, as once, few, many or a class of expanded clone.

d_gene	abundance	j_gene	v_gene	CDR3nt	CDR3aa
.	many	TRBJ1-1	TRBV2	TGTGCCAGCAGTAGATTGAACATCCCTGAAGCTTTCTTT	CASSRLNIPEAFF
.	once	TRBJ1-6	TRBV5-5	TGTGCCAGCAGCATTAGACGGGGACATTCACCCCTCCACTTT	CASSIRRGHSPLHF
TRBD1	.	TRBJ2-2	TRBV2	TGTGCCAGCAGGACAGGGTGGACCGGGGAGCTGTTTTTT	CASRTGWTGELFF
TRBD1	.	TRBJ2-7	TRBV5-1	TGCGCCAGCAGCTTGGTGGGGACAGGGGCGATGCAGTACTTC	CASSLVGTGAMQYF
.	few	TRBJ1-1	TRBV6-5	TGTGCCAGCAGTTACTCCGCGGGGAGGATGAACACTGAAGCTTTCTTT	CASSYSAGRMNTEAFF
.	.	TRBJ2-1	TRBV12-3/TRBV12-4	TGTGCCAGCATTGGGCCCCCCACCAGCAATGAGCAGTTCTTC	CASIGPPTSNEQFF
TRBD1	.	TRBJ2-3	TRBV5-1	TGCGCCAGCAGCTTGAAGATGACAGGGTTGGCAGATACGCAGTATTTT	CASSLKMTGLADTQYF
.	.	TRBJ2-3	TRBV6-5	TGTGCCAGCAGTGAGTACTACACAGATACGCAGTATTTT	CASSEYYTDTQYF
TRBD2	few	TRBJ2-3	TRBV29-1	TGCAGCGTTGCGGGGACTAGCGGGGGCCTAGATACGCAGTATTTT	CSVAGTSGGLDTQYF
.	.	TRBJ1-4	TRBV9	TGTGCCAGCAGCGAAAGTACGGCTAATGAAAAACTGTTTTTT	CASSESTANEKLFF
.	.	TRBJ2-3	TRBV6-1	TGTGCCAGCAGTGAATTGGCAGATACGCAGTATTTT	CASSELADTQYF
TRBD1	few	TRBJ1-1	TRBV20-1	TGCAGTGCTCCCCGACGACAGGGGGCCACTGAAGCTTTCTTT	CSAPRRQGATEAFF
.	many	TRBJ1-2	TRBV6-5	TGTGCCAGCAGTTATGATCCCAAAAACTATGGCTACACCTTC	CASSYDPKNYGYTF
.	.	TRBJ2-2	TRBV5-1	TGCGCCAGCAGCTTGGCGGCCGGGGAGCTGTTTTTT	CASSLAAGELFF
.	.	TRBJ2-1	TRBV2	TGTGCCAGCAGTGGCTACCCGACTGACTACAATGAGCAGTTCTTC	CASSGYPTDYNEQFF
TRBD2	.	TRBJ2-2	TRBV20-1	TGCAGTGCTAGAGATCTGTTGAGCGGGGGGAACACCGGGGAGCTGTTTTTT	CSARDLLSGGNTGELFF